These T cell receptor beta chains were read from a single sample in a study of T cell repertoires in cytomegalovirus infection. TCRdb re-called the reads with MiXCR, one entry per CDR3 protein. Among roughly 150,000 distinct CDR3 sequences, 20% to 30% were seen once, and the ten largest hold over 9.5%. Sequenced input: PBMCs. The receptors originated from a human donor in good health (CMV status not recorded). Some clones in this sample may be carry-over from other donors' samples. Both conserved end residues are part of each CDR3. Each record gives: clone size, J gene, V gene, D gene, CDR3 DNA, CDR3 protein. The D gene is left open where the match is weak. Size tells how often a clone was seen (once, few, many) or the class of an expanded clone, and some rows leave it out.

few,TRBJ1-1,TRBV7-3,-,TGTGCCAGCAGCGTAAAAAGGAACACTGAAGCTTTCTTT,CASSVKRNTEAFF
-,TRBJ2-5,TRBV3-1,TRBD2,TGTGCCAGCAGCCGTAAGGGACTAGCGGGACAAGAGACCCAGTACTTC,CASSRKGLAGQETQYF
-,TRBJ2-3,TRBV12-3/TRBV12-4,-,TGTGCCAGCAGTCGGGACCGACACACAGATACGCAGTATTTT,CASSRDRHTDTQYF
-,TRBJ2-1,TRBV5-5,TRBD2,TGTGCCAGCAGCTTGGGGGTAGCGGGAGATGTTGAGCAGTTCTTC,CASSLGVAGDVEQFF
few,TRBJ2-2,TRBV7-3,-,TGTGCCAGCAGCCCCCGGGACCCGGACTGGGCTAACACCGGGGAGCTGTTTTTT,CASSPRDPDWANTGELFF
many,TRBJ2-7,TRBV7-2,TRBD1,TGTGCCAGCAGCCGAGGGACAGGGAACTACGAGCAGTACTTC,CASSRGTGNYEQYF
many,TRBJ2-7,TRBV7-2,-,TGTGCCAGCAGCTTAGCCTACGAGAAAGAGCAGTACTTC,CASSLAYEKEQYF
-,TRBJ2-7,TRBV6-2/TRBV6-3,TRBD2,TGTGCCAGCATAAGACTAGCGGGAGACGAGCAGTACTTC,CASIRLAGDEQYF
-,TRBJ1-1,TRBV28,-,TGTGCCAGCAGTTTACAACGACCGAAGAACACTGAAGCTTTCTTT,CASSLQRPKNTEAFF
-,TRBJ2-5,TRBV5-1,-,TGCGCCAGCAGCTTAGGGGTTGGAGGATTGGAGACCCAGTACTTC,CASSLGVGGLETQYF
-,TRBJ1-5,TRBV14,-,TGTGCCAGCAGCCCACAGGGCCACAGCAATCAGCCCCAGCATTTT,CASSPQGHSNQPQHF
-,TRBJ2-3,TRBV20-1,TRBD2,TGCAGTGCTAGCGGGGGGGAGGGGACGCAGTATTTT,CSASGGEGTQYF
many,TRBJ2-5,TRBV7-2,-,TGTGCCAGCAGCTTAGACGCAGGGTATGGCCAAGAGACCCAGTACTTC,CASSLDAGYGQETQYF
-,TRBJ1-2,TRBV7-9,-,TGTGCCAGCAGCCAAGGACTCCCCTATGGCTACACCTTC,CASSQGLPYGYTF
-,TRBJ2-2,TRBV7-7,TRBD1,TGTGCTAGCAGCGTGGGACAGGGGTCCGGGGAGCTGTTTTTT,CASSVGQGSGELFF
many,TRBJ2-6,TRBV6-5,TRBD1,TGTGCCAGCAGTTCAACAGGGGAATCTGGGGCCAACGTCCTGACTTTC,CASSSTGESGANVLTF
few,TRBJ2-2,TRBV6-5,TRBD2,TGTGCCAGCAGTCAACTGGGACTAGCGGGGGGGCCGATCGGGGAGCTGTTTTTT,CASSQLGLAGGPIGELFF
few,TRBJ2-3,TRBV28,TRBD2,TGTGCCAGCAGTTCCCCCGGGACTAGGGGCGCAGATACGCAGTATTTT,CASSSPGTRGADTQYF
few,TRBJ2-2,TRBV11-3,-,TGTGCCAGCAGCTTGAGGGATCCCGGGGAGCTGTTTTTT,CASSLRDPGELFF
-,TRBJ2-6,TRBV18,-,TGTGCCAGCTCACCTGTGCCCTCTGGGGCCAACGTCCTGACTTTC,CASSPVPSGANVLTF
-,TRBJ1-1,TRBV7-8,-,TGTGCCAGCAGCTTAGCGCCGAGGGCACCTGAAGCTTTCTTT,CASSLAPRAPEAFF
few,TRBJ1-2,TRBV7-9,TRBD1,TGTGCCAGCAGCTTGGACAGGGCCGAAGCTAACTATGGCTACACCTTC,CASSLDRAEANYGYTF
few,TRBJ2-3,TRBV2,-,TGTGCCAGCAGTGAGCAGGCAGGGGTGGCTCCAGATACGCAGTATTTT,CASSEQAGVAPDTQYF
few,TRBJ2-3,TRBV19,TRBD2,TGTGCCAGTAGCCTGACTAGCGGGAGCCCAGATACGCAGTATTTT,CASSLTSGSPDTQYF
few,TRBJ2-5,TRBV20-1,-,TGCAGTGCTAGAGGGGGACACCAAGAGACCCAGTACTTC,CSARGGHQETQYF
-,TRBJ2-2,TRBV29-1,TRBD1,TGCAGCGTCAGGGACAGGTTGACGGACACCGGGGAGCTGTTTTTT,CSVRDRLTDTGELFF
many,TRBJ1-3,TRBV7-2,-,TGTGCCAGCAGCCTAGGACGTGCAGGGTGGAACTCTGGAAACACCATATATTTT,CASSLGRAGWNSGNTIYF
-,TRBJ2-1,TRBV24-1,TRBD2,TGTGCCACCAGTGATTTGCTTAGCGGGAGTAAGGATGAGCAGTTCTTC,CATSDLLSGSKDEQFF
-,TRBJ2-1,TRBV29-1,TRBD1,TGCAGCCAGGGACAGGGGGCTGGCAATGAGCAGTTCTTC,CSQGQGAGNEQFF
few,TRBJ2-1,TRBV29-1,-,TGCAGCGTTCCCTCAGTTAGACACAATGAGCAGTTCTTC,CSVPSVRHNEQFF
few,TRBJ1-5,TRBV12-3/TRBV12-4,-,TGTGCCAGCAGTATTGATTATAGCAATCAGCCCCAGCATTTT,CASSIDYSNQPQHF
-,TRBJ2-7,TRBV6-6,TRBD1,TGTGCCAGCACCCGCGGACAGGGGGCCTACGAGCAGTACTTC,CASTRGQGAYEQYF
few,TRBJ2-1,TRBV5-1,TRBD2,TGCGCCAGCAGCGTACCACTAGCGGGAGATGAGCAGTTCTTC,CASSVPLAGDEQFF
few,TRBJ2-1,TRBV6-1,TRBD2,TGTGCCAGCAGTGGGACTAGCGGCTACAATGAGCAGTTCTTC,CASSGTSGYNEQFF
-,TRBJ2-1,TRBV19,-,TGTGCCAGTAGTATAAGGTTTTCCTACAATGAGCAGTTCTTC,CASSIRFSYNEQFF
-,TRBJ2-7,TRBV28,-,TGTGCCAGCAGTTTCCCCAGGGGGGGCTCCTACGAGCAGTACTTC,CASSFPRGGSYEQYF
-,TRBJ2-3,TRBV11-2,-,TGTGCCAGCAGCTTAGTACAGGGTTCCACAGATACGCAGTATTTT,CASSLVQGSTDTQYF
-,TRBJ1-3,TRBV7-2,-,TGTGCCAGCACCCTTACAGGGACCTCTGGAAACACCATATATTTT,CASTLTGTSGNTIYF
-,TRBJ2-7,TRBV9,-,TGTGCCAGCAGTCACGCTGACAGTGTTTACGAGCAGTACTTC,CASSHADSVYEQYF
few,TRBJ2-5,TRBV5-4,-,TGTGCCAGCAGCTTGCCGGAAGAGACCCAGTACTTC,CASSLPEETQYF
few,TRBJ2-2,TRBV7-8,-,TGTGCCAGCAGCATAGGGGAGGCCGGGTCGAACACCGGGGAGCTGTTTTTT,CASSIGEAGSNTGELFF
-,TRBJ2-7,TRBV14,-,TGTGCCAGCAGCCAAGTGAACTACGAGCAGTACTTC,CASSQVNYEQYF
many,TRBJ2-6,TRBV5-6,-,TGTGCCAGCAGCCCGACCGACAACCCATCTGGGGCCAACGTCCTGACTTTC,CASSPTDNPSGANVLTF
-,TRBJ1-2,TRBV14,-,TGTGCCAGCAGCCAAGATCTTGGGAGGGTCGGCTACACCTTC,CASSQDLGRVGYTF
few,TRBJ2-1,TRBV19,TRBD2,TGTGCCAGTAGCCTAGCGGGAAGTAAAAATGAGCAGTTCTTC,CASSLAGSKNEQFF
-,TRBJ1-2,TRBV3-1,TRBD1,TGTGCCAGCAGCCAAGGCCCAGGGGGCGGCTACACCTTC,CASSQGPGGGYTF
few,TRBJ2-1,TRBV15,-,TGTGCCACCAGCAGAGATCGGGTTAACAGGGTGGGCCCTCAGGATGAGCAGTTCTTC,CATSRDRVNRVGPQDEQFF
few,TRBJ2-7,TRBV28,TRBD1,TGTGCCAGCGGGGACAGTGACTGGGGTGAGCAGTACTTC,CASGDSDWGEQYF
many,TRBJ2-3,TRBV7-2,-,TGTGCCAGCAGCCCCGATGGGGTAAGCACAGATACGCAGTATTTT,CASSPDGVSTDTQYF
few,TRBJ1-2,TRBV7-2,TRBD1,TGTGCCAGCAGCGGATCCCGGACAGGGTTCTATGGCTACACCTTC,CASSGSRTGFYGYTF
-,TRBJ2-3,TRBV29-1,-,TGCAGCGTAGCCGGAGGAGATACGCAGTATTTT,CSVAGGDTQYF
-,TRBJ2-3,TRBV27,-,TGTGCCAGCAGTTTAAGTGGGGGTTCAGATACGCAGTATTTT,CASSLSGGSDTQYF
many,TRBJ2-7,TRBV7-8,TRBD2,TGTGCCAGCAGCGTAAGGGGCCAACTAGCGGGAGTGTCCTACGAGCAGTACTTC,CASSVRGQLAGVSYEQYF